This T cell receptor (beta chain) was obtained from a study of T cell responses to AZD1222 COVID-19 vaccine. General observations from the study: Spike-specific TCR breadth and depth rose after two AZD1222 doses.

The germline CDR1 and CDR2 sequences are SGHRS and YFSETQ. The V gene lost 4 bases and the J gene lost 0 bases, with 11 bases spanning the gap. The CDR3 consists of 15 residues. To note about this clone: Its antigen is not known.

Some clones are missing from TCRdb's copy, which holds only in-frame ones; the method was immunoSEQ multiplex PCR. The data show 130,000 to 150,000 clones, approximately 88% seen once. This sequence was found in an adult in good health. The specimen comprised peripheral blood, sampled on day 0 of AZD1222 vaccination. This chain joins TRBV5-1 and TRBJ2-1, with a weak D call TRBD2 (5 bases). CDR3 amino acids: CASSGTSNSYNEQFF. In DNA, the CDR3 is TGCGCCAGCAGCGGAACTAGTAACTCCTACAATGAGCAGTTCTTC.